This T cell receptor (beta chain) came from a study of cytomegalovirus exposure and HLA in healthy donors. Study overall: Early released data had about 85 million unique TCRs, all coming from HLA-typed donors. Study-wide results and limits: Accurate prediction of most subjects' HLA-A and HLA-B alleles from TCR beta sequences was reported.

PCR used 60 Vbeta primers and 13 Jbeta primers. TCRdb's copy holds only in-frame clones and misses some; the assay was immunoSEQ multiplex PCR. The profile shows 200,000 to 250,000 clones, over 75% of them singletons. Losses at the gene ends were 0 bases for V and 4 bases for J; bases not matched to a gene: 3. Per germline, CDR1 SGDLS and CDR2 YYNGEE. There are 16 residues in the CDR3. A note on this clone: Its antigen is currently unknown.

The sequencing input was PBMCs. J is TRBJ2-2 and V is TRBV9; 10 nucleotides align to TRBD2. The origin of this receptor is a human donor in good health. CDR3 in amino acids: CASSVGLAGATGELFF. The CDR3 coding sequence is TGTGCCAGCAGCGTAGGGCTAGCGGGAGCCACCGGGGAGCTGTTTTTT.